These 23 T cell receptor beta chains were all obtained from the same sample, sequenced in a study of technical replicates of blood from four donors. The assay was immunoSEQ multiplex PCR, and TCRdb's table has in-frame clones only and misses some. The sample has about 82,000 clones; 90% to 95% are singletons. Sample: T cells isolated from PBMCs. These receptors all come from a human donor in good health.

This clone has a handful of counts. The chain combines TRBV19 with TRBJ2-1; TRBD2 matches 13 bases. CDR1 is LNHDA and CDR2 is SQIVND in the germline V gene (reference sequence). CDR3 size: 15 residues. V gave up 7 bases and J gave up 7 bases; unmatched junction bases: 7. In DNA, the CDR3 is TGTGCCAGTACCCCGACTAGCGGGAGGATGAATGAGCAGTTCTTC. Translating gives CASTPTSGRMNEQFF. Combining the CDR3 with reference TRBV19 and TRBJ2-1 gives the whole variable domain DGGITQSPKYLFRKEGQNVTLSCEQNLNHDAMYWYRQDPGQGLRLIYYSQIVNDFQKGDIAEGYSVSREKKESFPLTVTSAQKNPTAFYLCASTPTSGRMNEQFFGPGTRLTVL.

CDR3 DNA sequence: TGTGCCAGCAGTGGACAGGGGGAAACTGAAGCTTTCTTT. This codes for CASSGQGETEAFF. The chain recombines TRBV6-1 with TRBJ1-1; 9 nucleotides agree with TRBD1. Unmatched junction bases numbered 2, after V lost 4 bases and J lost 5 bases. CDR1 is MNHNS, CDR2 SASEGT, per germline. This CDR3 comprises 13 residues.

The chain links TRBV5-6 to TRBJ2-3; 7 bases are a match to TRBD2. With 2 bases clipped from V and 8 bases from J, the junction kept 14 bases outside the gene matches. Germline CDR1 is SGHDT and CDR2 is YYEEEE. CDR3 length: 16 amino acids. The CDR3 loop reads CASSLGAGVSRGTQYF. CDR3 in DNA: TGTGCCAGCAGCTTAGGTGCGGGAGTAAGTCGAGGTACGCAGTATTTT.

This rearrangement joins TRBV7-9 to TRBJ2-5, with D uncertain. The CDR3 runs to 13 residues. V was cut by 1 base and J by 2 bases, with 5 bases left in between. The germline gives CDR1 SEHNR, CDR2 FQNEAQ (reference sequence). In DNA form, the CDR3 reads TGTGCCAGCAGCTTAGAACGGCAAGAGACCCAGTACTTC. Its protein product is CASSLERQETQYF.

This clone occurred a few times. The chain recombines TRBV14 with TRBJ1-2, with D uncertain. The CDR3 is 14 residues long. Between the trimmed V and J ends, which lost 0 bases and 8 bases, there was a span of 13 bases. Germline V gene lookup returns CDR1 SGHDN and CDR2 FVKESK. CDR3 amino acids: CASSQENSLWGYTF. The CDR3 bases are TGTGCCAGCAGCCAAGAAAACAGTCTTTGGGGCTACACCTTC.

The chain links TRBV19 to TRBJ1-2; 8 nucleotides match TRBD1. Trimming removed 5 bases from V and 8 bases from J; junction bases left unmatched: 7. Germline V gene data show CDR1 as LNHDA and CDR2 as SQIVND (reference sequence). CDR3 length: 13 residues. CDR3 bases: TGTGCCAGTAGTCTGCAGGGGGCGGGCGGCTACACCTTC. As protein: CASSLQGAGGYTF.

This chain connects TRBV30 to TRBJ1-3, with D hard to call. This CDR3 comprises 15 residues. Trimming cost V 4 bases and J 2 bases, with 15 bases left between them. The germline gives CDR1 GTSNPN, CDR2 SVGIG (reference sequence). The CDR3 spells CAWKEIGRPGNTIYF. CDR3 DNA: TGTGCCTGGAAGGAGATCGGGAGGCCTGGAAACACCATATATTTT.

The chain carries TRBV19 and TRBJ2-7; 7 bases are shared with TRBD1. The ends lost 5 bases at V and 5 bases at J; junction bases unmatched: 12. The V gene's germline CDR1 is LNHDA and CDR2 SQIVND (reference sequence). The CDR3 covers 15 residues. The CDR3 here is CASSPSRGQVNEQYF. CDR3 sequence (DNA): TGTGCCAGTAGTCCAAGTAGAGGACAGGTAAACGAGCAGTACTTC.

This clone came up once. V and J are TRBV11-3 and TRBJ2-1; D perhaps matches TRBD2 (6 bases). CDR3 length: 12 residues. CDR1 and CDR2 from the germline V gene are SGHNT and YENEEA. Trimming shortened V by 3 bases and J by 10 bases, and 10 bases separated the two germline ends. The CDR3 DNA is TGTGCCAGCAGCTTCAGCGGAGGGGAGCAGTTCTTC. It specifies CASSFSGGEQFF.

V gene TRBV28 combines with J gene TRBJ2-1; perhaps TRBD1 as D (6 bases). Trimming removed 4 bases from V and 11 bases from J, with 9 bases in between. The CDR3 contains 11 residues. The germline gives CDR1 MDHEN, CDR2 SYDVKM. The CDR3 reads CASSYDRKQFF. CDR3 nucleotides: TGTGCCAGCAGTTATGACAGGAAGCAGTTCTTC.

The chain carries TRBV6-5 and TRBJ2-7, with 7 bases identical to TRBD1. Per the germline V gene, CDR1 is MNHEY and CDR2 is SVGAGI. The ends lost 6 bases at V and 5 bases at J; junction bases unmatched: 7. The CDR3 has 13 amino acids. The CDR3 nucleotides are TGTGCCAGCAGGCCCGGGACAGAACACGAGCAGTACTTC. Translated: CASRPGTEHEQYF.

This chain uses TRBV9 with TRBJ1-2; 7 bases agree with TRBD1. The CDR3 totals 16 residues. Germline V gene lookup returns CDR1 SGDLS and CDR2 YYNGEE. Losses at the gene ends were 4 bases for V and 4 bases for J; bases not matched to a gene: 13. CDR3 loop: CASSSHRGRTPYGYTF. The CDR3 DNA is TGTGCCAGCAGCTCTCACAGGGGCCGCACTCCCTATGGCTACACCTTC.

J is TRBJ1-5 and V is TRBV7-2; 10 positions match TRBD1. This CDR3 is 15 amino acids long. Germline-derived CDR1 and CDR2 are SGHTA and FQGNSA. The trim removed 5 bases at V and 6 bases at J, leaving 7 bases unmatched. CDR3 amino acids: CASSRGTGEVQPQHF. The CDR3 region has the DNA TGTGCCAGCAGCAGAGGGACAGGGGAGGTTCAGCCCCAGCATTTT.

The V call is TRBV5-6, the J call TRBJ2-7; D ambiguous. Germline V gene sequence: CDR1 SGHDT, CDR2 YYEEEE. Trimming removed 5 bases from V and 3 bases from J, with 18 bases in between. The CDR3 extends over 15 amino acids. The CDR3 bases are TGTGCCAGCAGTCGAGAAAGGCGCAGGTTCTACGAGCAGTACTTC. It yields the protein CASSRERRRFYEQYF.

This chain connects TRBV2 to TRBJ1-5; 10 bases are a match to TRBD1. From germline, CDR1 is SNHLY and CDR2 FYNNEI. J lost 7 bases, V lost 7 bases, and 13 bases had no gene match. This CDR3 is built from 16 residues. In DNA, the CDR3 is TGTGCCAGCAAAGTTGACAGGGGGCTTAAGAGGCAGCCCCAGCATTTT. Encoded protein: CASKVDRGLKRQPQHF.

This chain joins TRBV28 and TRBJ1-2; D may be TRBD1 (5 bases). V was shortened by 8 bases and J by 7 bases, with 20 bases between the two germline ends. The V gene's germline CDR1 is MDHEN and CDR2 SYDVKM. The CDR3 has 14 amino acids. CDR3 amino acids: CASALSGVFGGYTF. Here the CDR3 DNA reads TGTGCCAGCGCGTTGTCGGGGGTGTTTGGTGGCTACACCTTC.

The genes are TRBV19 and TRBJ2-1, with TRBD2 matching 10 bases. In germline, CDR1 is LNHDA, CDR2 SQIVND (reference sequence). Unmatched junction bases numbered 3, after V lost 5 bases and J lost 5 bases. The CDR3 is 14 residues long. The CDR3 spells CASSLAGAHNEQFF. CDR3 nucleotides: TGTGCCAGTAGTCTAGCGGGAGCCCACAATGAGCAGTTCTTC. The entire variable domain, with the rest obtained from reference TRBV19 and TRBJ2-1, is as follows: DGGITQSPKYLFRKEGQNVTLSCEQNLNHDAMYWYRQDPGQGLRLIYYSQIVNDFQKGDIAEGYSVSREKKESFPLTVTSAQKNPTAFYLCASSLAGAHNEQFFGPGTRLTVL.

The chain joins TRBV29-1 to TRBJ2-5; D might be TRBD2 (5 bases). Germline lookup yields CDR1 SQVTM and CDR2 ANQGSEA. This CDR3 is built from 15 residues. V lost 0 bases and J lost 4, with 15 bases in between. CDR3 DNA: TGCAGCGTTGAAGATCGAGTTGGACGGGGAGAGACCCAGTACTTC. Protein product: CSVEDRVGRGETQYF.

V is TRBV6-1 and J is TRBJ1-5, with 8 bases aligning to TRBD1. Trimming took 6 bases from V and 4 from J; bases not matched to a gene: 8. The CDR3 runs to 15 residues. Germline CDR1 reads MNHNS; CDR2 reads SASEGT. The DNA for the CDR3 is TGTGCCAGCAGCCCGGTGGGACAGGCGAATCAGCCCCAGCATTTT. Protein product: CASSPVGQANQPQHF.

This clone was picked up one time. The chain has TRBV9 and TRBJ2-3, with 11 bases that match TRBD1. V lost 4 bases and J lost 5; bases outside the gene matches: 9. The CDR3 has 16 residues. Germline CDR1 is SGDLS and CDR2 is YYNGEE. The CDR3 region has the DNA TGTGCCAGCAGCTCCAACCGGGACAGGGGGAAAGATACGCAGTATTTT. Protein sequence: CASSSNRDRGKDTQYF.

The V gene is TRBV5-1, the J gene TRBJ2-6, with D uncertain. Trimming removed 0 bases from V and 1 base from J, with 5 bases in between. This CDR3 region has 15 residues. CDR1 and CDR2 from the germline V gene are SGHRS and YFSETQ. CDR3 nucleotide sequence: TGCGCCAGCAGCTTGGCGGTATCTGGGGCCAACGTCCTGACTTTC. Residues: CASSLAVSGANVLTF.

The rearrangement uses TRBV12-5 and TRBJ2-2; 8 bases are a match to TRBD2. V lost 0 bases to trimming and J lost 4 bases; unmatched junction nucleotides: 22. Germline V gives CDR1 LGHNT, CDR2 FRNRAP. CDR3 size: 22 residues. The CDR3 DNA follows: TGTGCTAGTGGTTTGGTACAGCCGCACTTAGGACTAGCCGGATCCTCCACCGGGGAGCTGTTTTTT. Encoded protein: CASGLVQPHLGLAGSSTGELFF.

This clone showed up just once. For the CDR3, the DNA is TGTGCCAGCAGTTTCCAGGGGTATCAAGAGACCCAGTACTTC. Its translation is CASSFQGYQETQYF. This sequence joins TRBV6-5 and TRBJ2-5; tentative D call: TRBD1 (6 bases). Germline values: CDR1 MNHEY, CDR2 SVGAGI. The CDR3 contains 14 residues. Trimming left V 4 bases short and J 2 bases short, with 11 bases between.